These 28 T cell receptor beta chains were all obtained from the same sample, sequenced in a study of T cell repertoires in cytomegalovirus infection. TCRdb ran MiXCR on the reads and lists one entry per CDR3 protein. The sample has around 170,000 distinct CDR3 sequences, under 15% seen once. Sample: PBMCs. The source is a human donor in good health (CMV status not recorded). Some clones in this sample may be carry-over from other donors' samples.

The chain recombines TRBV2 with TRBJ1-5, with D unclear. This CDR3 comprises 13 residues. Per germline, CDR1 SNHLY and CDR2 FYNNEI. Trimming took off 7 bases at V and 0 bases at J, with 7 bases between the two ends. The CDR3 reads CASMAYSNQPQHF. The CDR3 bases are TGTGCCAGCATGGCGTATAGCAATCAGCCCCAGCATTTT.

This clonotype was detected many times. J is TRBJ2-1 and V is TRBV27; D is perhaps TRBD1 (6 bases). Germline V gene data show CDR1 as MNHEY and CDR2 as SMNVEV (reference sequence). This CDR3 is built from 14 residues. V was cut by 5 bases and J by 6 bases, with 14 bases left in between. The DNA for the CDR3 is TGTGCCAGCAGTCATGGAAACAGGGCCAATGAGCAGTTCTTC. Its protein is CASSHGNRANEQFF.

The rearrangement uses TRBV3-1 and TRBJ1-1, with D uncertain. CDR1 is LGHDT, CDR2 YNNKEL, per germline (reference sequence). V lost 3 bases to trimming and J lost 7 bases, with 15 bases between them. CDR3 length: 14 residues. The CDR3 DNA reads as TGTGCCAGCAGCCATCCCACCCCGATGGGTGAAGCTTTCTTT. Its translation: CASSHPTPMGEAFF.

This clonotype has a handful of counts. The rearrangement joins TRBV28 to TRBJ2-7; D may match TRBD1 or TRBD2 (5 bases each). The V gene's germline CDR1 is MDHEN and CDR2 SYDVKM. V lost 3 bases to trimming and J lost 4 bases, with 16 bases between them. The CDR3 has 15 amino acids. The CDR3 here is CASSLGPAGQYEQYF. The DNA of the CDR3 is TGTGCCAGCAGTTTGGGACCGGCCGGGCAGTACGAGCAGTACTTC. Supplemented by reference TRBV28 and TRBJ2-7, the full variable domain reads DVKVTQSSRYLVKRTGEKVFLECVQDMDHENMFWYRQDPGLGLRLIYFSYDVKMKEKGDIPEGYSVSREKKERFSLILESASTNQTSMYLCASSLGPAGQYEQYFGPGTRLTVT.

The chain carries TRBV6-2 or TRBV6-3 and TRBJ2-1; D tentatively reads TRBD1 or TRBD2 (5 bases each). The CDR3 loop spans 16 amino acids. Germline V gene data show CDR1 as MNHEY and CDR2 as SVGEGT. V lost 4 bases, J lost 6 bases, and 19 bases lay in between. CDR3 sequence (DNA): TGTGCCAGCAGTTCCCCCGGGACCACCGCTTCCAATGAGCAGTTCTTC. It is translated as CASSSPGTTASNEQFF.

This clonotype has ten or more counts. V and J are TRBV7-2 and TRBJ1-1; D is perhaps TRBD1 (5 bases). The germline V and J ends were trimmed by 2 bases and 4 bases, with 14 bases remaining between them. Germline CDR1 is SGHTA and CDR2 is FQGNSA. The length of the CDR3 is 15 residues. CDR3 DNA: TGTGCCAGCAGCTTACGGGGCCTGGCGGGCACTGAAGCTTTCTTT. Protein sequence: CASSLRGLAGTEAFF.

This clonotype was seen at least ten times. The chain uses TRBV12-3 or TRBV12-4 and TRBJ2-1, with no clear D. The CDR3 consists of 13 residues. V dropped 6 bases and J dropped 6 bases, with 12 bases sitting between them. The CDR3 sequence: CASSLLPSNEQFF. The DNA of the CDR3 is TGTGCCAGCAGCCTTCTGCCGTCCAATGAGCAGTTCTTC.

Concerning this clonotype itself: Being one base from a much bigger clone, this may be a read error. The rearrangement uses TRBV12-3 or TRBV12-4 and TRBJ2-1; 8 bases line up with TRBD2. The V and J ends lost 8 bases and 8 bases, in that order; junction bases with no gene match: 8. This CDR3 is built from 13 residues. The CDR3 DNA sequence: TGTGCCAGCGGAGGGGAGCGGGGGTATGAGCAGTTCTTC. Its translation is CASGGERGYEQFF.

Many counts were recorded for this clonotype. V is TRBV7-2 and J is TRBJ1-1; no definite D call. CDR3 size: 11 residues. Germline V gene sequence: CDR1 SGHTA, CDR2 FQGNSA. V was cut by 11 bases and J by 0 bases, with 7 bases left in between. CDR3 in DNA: TGTGCCTTCCGCGTGAACACTGAAGCTTTCTTT. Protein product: CAFRVNTEAFF.

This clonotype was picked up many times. The CDR3 sequence is CASSLEDRGNEQFF. The CDR3 DNA sequence: TGTGCCAGCAGCTTAGAAGACAGGGGCAATGAGCAGTTCTTC. V gene TRBV7-8 combines with J gene TRBJ2-1, with 8 positions matching TRBD1. With 1 base clipped from V and 6 bases from J, the junction kept 2 bases outside the gene matches. Germline V gene lookup returns CDR1 SGHVS and CDR2 FQNEAQ. The CDR3 has 14 amino acids.

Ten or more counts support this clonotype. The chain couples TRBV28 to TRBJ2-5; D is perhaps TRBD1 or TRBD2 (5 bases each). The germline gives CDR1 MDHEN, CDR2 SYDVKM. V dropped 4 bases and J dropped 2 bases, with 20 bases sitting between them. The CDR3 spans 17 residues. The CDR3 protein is CASSYPSAGTTQETQYF. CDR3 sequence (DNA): TGTGCCAGCAGTTACCCCTCCGCAGGGACCACTCAAGAGACCCAGTACTTC.

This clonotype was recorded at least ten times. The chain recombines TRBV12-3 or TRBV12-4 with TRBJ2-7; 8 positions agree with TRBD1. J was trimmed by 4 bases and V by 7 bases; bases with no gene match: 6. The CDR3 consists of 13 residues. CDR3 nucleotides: TGTGCCAGCACCGCGGACAGGGCGTACGAGCAGTACTTC. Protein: CASTADRAYEQYF.

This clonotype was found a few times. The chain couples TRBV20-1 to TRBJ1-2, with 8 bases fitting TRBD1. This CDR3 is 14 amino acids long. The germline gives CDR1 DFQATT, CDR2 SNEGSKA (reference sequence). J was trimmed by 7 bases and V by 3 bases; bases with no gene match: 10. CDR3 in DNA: TGCAGTGCTAGTCAAAGGCAGGGGGCGAGTGGCTACACCTTC. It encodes CSASQRQGASGYTF.

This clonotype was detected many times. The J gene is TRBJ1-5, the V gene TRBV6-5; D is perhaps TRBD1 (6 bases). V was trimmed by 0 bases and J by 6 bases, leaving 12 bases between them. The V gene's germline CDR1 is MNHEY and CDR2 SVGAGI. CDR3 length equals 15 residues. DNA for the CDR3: TGTGCCAGCAGTTACTCAGCAGGGGAAGGTCAGCCCCAGCATTTT. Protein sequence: CASSYSAGEGQPQHF.

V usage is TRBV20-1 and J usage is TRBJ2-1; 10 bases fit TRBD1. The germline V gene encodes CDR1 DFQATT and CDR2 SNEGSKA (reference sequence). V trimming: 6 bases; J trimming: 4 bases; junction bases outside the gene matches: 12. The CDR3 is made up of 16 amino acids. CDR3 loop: CSAVHRDRGTYNEQFF. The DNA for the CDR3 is TGCAGTGCAGTTCACCGGGACAGGGGAACTTACAATGAGCAGTTCTTC.

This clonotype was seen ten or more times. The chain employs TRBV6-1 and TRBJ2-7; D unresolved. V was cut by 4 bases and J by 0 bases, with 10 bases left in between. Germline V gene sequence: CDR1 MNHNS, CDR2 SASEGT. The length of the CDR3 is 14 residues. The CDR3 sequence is CASSGLSLSYEQYF. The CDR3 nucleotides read TGTGCCAGCAGTGGGCTCTCCCTCTCCTACGAGCAGTACTTC.

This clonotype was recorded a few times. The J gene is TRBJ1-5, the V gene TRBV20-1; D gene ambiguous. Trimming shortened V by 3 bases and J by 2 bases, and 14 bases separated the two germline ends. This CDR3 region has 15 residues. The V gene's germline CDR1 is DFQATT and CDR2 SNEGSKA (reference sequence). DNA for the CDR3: TGCAGTGCTAGTCGAGGGAATCAGGGCAATCAGCCCCAGCATTTT. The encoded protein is CSASRGNQGNQPQHF.

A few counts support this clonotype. The CDR3 reads CASSSPTGQGYNEQFF. The CDR3 coding sequence is TGTGCCAGCAGCTCTCCTACCGGACAGGGGTACAATGAGCAGTTCTTC. The rearrangement links TRBV14 to TRBJ2-1, with 9 bases that match TRBD1. Per the germline V gene, CDR1 is SGHDN and CDR2 is FVKESK. The CDR3 spans 16 residues. The V and J ends lost 5 bases and 4 bases, in that order; junction bases with no gene match: 9.

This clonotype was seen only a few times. DNA of the CDR3: TGCAGTGCTAGAGACCCCCGGACAGGGAACTATGGCTACACCTTC. Protein: CSARDPRTGNYGYTF. The chain couples TRBV20-1 to TRBJ1-2, with TRBD1 identical over 8 bases. This CDR3 has 15 amino acids. The ends lost 0 bases at V and 2 bases at J; junction bases unmatched: 5. The V gene's germline CDR1 is DFQATT and CDR2 SNEGSKA (reference sequence).

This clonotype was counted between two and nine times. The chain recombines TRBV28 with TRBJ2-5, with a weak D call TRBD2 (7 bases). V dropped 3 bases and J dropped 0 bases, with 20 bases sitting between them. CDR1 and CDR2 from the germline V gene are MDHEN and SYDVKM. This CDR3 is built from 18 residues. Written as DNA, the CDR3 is TGTGCCAGCAGTTTTAGGGGTCGAGGGGGGGCGGACCAAGAGACCCAGTACTTC. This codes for CASSFRGRGGADQETQYF.

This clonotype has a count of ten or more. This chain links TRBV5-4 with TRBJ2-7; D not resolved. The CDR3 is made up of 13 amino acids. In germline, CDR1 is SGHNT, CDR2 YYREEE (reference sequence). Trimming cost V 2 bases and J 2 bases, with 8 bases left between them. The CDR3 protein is CASSFYSTYEQYF. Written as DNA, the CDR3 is TGTGCCAGCAGCTTTTACAGTACCTACGAGCAGTACTTC.

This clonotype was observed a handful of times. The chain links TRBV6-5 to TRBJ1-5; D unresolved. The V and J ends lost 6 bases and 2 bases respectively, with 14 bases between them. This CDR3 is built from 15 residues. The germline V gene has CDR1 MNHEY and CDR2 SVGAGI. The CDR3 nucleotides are TGTGCCAGCAGCAGCCGGGGAGTGCGCAATCAGCCCCAGCATTTT. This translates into CASSSRGVRNQPQHF.

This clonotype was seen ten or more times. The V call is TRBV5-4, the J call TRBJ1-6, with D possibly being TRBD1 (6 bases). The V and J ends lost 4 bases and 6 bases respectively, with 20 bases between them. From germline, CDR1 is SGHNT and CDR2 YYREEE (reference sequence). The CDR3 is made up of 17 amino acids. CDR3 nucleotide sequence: TGTGCCAGCAGCCTCCCCGGGGGCGCCGACACTAATTCACCCCTCCACTTT. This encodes CASSLPGGADTNSPLHF.

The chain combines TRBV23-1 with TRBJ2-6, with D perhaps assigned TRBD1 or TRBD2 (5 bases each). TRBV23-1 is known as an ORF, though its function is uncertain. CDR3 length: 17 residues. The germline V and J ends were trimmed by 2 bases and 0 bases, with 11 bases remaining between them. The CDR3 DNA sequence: TGCGCCAGCAGTCAAAGGGACCGCAGCTCTGGGGCCAACGTCCTGACTTTC. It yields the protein CASSQRDRSSGANVLTF.

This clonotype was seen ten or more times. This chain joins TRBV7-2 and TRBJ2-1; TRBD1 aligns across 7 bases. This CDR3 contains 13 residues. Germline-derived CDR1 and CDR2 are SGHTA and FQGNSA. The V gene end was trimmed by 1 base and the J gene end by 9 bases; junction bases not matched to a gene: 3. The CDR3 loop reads CASSLGNRGEQFF. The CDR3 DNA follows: TGTGCCAGCAGCTTAGGGAACAGGGGTGAGCAGTTCTTC.

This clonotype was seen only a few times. CDR3 sequence (DNA): TGCGCCAGCAAACAGGGGGGAGGCACAGATACGCAGTATTTT. This encodes CASKQGGGTDTQYF. The V call is TRBV5-1, the J call TRBJ2-3, with TRBD1 identical over 8 bases. This CDR3 is built from 14 residues. In germline, CDR1 is SGHRS, CDR2 YFSETQ. With 6 bases clipped from V and 1 base from J, the junction kept 4 bases outside the gene matches.

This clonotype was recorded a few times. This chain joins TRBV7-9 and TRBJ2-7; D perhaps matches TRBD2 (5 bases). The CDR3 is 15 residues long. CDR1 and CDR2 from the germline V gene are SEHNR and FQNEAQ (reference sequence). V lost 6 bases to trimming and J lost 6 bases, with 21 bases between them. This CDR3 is CASSPMGRRETEQYF. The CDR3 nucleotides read TGTGCCAGCAGTCCCATGGGGAGAAGGGAAACCGAGCAGTACTTC.

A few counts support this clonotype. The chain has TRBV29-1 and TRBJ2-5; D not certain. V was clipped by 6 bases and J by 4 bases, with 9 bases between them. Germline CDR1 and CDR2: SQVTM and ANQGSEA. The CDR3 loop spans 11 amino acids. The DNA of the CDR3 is TGCAGCGTCCCGAGTTTAGAGACCCAGTACTTC. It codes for CSVPSLETQYF.